A selection of T cell receptor beta chains follows, all from one sample in a study of CD8 T cells in Susac syndrome. TCRdb itself ran the immunoSEQ multiplex PCR reads through MiXCR, one entry per CDR3 protein. The data hold some 240,000 distinct CDR3 sequences, with about 96% observed a single time. Material: CD4+ T cells from PBMCs. The receptors originated from a human donor with Susac syndrome. CDR3s include the opening cysteine and the closing phenylalanine or tryptophan. Each record gives: clone size, D gene, V gene, J gene, CDR3 DNA, CDR3 protein. A D gene is named only where the DNA matches it firmly. A row's size may be missing; if present it is once, few, many or a size class.

>-|-|TRBV3-1|TRBJ2-7
TGTGCCAGCAGCCCATACCGGGGGGAGCAGTACTTC
CASSPYRGEQYF
>-|-|TRBV24-1|TRBJ1-2
TGTGCTGTCGGGGGAGTTAACTATGGCTACACCTTC
CAVGGVNYGYTF
>-|-|TRBV15|TRBJ2-2
TGTGCCACCAGCAGAGTAATTTGGAGGGGAGGGAACACCGGGGAGCTGTTTTTT
CATSRVIWRGGNTGELFF
>-|TRBD1|TRBV12-3/TRBV12-4|TRBJ2-1
TGTGCCAGCAGTCCCGGGACAGGGCAGGGGAATGAGCAGTTCTTC
CASSPGTGQGNEQFF
>-|-|TRBV6-2/TRBV6-3|TRBJ1-1
TGTGCCAGCGTTACCGACAGGACCTTTGAAGCTTTCTTT
CASVTDRTFEAFF
>-|TRBD2|TRBV20-1|TRBJ2-2
TGCAGTGCTCGGGGGGGCTACACCGGGGAGCTGTTTTTT
CSARGGYTGELFF
>-|-|TRBV25-1|TRBJ1-2
TGTGCCAGCAGTGCGTTAACAGGGCTGGTCTATGGCTACACCTTC
CASSALTGLVYGYTF
>once|TRBD1|TRBV7-8|TRBJ2-3
TGTGCCAGCAGCCCAGACCGGGACAGGGCGAGTGATACGCAGTATTTT
CASSPDRDRASDTQYF
>once|-|TRBV30|TRBJ1-2
TGTGCCTGGAGTGCCCCTCTAAAGGGCTACACCTTC
CAWSAPLKGYTF
>-|TRBD2|TRBV27|TRBJ2-5
TGTGCCAGCAGTCGGACTAGCGGGAGGCTTGGAGAGACCCAGTACTTC
CASSRTSGRLGETQYF
>-|-|TRBV4-1|TRBJ1-1
TGCGCCAGCAGCCTAAACAGTGTGGGCATGAACACTGAAGCTTTCTTT
CASSLNSVGMNTEAFF
>-|-|TRBV5-6|TRBJ1-1
TGTGCCAGCAGCCAGTCGGGGGGGCTTACTGAAGCTTTCTTT
CASSQSGGLTEAFF
>once|-|TRBV14|TRBJ2-2
TGTGCCAGCAGCCGCCGGGACTTCAACACCGGGGAGCTGTTTTTT
CASSRRDFNTGELFF
>-|-|TRBV29-1|TRBJ1-5
TGCAGCGTTGCGCAGGGTGGGGATCAGCCCCAGCATTTT
CSVAQGGDQPQHF
>-|TRBD2|TRBV28|TRBJ2-1
TGTGCCAGCAGTTCCCCATCTAGCGGGGACTCCCCGTTCTTC
CASSSPSSGDSPFF
>-|-|TRBV3-1|TRBJ2-7
TGTGCCAGCAGCCAAGAGGCCAGGGGGGAGAGACCCCTCGAGCAGTACTTC
CASSQEARGERPLEQYF